The rows below give T cell receptor beta chains drawn from one sample of a study of blood T cell repertoires in COVID-19. Only in-frame clones appear in the TCRdb table, and some are missing; sequencing was by immunoSEQ multiplex PCR. The sample records 60,000 or so clones, 75% to 90% being singletons. Sequenced input: peripheral blood. The source of these receptors is an older woman with active COVID-19. The CDR3 runs from the conserved cysteine through the conserved F or W. The D gene is left open where the match is weak. For some rows the clone size is stated as once, few or many, or as a class when expanded; others skip it.

v_gene	abundance	d_gene	j_gene	CDR3aa	CDR3nt
TRBV29-1	-	-	TRBJ1-2	CTVARGGYGYTF	TGCACCGTCGCGCGGGGGGGTTATGGCTACACCTTC
TRBV27	-	TRBD1	TRBJ2-3	CASSSGTGGYTDTQYF	TGTGCCAGCAGTTCGGGGACAGGGGGATACACAGATACGCAGTATTTT
TRBV6-1	few	TRBD1	TRBJ2-1	CASSGPWTGRPLPGNNEQFF	TGTGCCAGCAGTGGCCCCTGGACAGGGAGGCCCCTTCCAGGCAACAATGAGCAGTTCTTC
TRBV6-5	-	-	TRBJ1-4	CASSYGGPPDEKLFF	TGTGCCAGCAGTTATGGGGGCCCGCCCGATGAAAAACTGTTTTTT
TRBV19	-	-	TRBJ2-3	CASSIDGRGADTQYF	TGTGCCAGTAGTATAGATGGCAGGGGGGCAGATACGCAGTATTTT
TRBV6-5	-	TRBD1	TRBJ2-7	CASSSDREEFYEQYF	TGTGCCAGCAGCTCGGACAGGGAGGAATTTTACGAGCAGTACTTC
TRBV6-5	-	TRBD2	TRBJ2-2	CASGGLAGGPGELFF	TGTGCCAGCGGCGGACTAGCGGGGGGGCCCGGGGAGCTGTTTTTT
TRBV11-2	-	-	TRBJ2-3	CASSPSATSTDTQYF	TGTGCCAGCAGCCCTAGCGCTACTAGCACAGATACGCAGTATTTT
TRBV5-6	once	-	TRBJ1-1	CASSLAPGLNTEAFF	TGTGCCAGCAGCTTGGCCCCAGGGTTGAACACTGAAGCTTTCTTT
TRBV4-1	-	TRBD2	TRBJ2-1	CASSQDDLGKGLAGYNEQFF	TGCGCCAGCAGCCAAGATGACCTTGGGAAAGGACTAGCGGGGTACAATGAGCAGTTCTTC
TRBV18	-	-	TRBJ2-7	CASSPNRGGYEQYF	TGTGCCAGCTCACCAAACAGGGGGGGGTACGAGCAGTACTTC
TRBV9	-	TRBD2	TRBJ2-2	CASSETVGLAGGSDTGELFF	TGTGCCAGCAGCGAGACAGTAGGACTAGCGGGGGGGTCGGACACCGGGGAGCTGTTTTTT
TRBV11-1	-	-	TRBJ2-5	CASSFRQGGQKETQYF	TGTGCCAGCAGCTTTCGTCAGGGCGGTCAAAAAGAGACCCAGTACTTC
TRBV14	-	TRBD2	TRBJ2-1	CASSQELGTSGGDEQFF	TGTGCCAGCAGCCAAGAGTTAGGGACTAGCGGGGGGGATGAGCAGTTCTTC
TRBV10-2	-	TRBD1	TRBJ1-5	CATWGTGGVSNQPQHF	TGCGCCACGTGGGGGACAGGGGGCGTTAGCAATCAGCCCCAGCATTTT
TRBV5-4	-	-	TRBJ2-1	CASSRDGAGSSYNEQFF	TGTGCCAGCAGCCGAGACGGGGCGGGGAGCTCCTACAATGAGCAGTTCTTC
TRBV19	once	TRBD1	TRBJ2-1	CASSQQGAQLTGTNNEQFF	TGTGCCAGTAGCCAACAGGGGGCGCAATTGACGGGCACCAACAATGAGCAGTTCTTC
TRBV27	few	TRBD1	TRBJ2-7	CASSSRTDRGYFYEQYF	TGTGCCAGCAGTTCCCGCACCGACAGGGGATATTTCTACGAGCAGTACTTC
TRBV18	-	-	TRBJ2-5	CASSRDNRKEETQYF	TGTGCCAGCTCACGGGACAACCGAAAGGAGGAGACCCAGTACTTC
TRBV4-3	-	TRBD2	TRBJ2-7	CASRASGSSYEQYF	TGCGCCAGCAGAGCAAGCGGGAGCTCCTACGAGCAGTACTTC
TRBV4-2	-	-	TRBJ2-5	CASSQDMTVETQYF	TGTGCCAGCAGCCAAGATATGACAGTAGAGACCCAGTACTTC
TRBV6-1	-	TRBD2	TRBJ2-5	CASSETPSGLAGGRETQYF	TGTGCCAGCAGTGAGACTCCTTCGGGACTAGCGGGGGGTAGGGAGACCCAGTACTTC
TRBV18	-	TRBD2	TRBJ2-7	CASSPQSGLAVYEQYF	TGTGCCAGCTCACCTCAATCCGGACTAGCGGTATACGAGCAGTACTTC
TRBV6-6	-	-	TRBJ1-1	CASSYTGQNEAFF	TGTGCCAGCAGTTACACAGGACAGAATGAAGCTTTCTTT
TRBV5-6	once	TRBD1	TRBJ2-7	CASSSTGDSYEQYF	TGTGCCAGCAGCTCGACAGGGGACTCCTACGAGCAGTACTTC
TRBV6-5	-	-	TRBJ2-6	CASSTGEGANVLTF	TGTGCCAGCAGTACAGGTGAAGGGGCCAACGTCCTGACTTTC
TRBV6-5	-	TRBD1	TRBJ1-2	CASSYRTGGYGYTF	TGTGCCAGCAGTTACAGGACAGGGGGTTATGGCTACACCTTC
TRBV2	-	-	TRBJ2-7	CATKGVDRFSYEQYF	TGTGCCACTAAGGGTGTTGACAGGTTCTCCTACGAGCAGTACTTC
TRBV9	-	TRBD1	TRBJ2-7	CASSAGRDSSYEQYF	TGTGCCAGCAGCGCAGGCCGGGACAGTTCCTACGAGCAGTACTTC
TRBV12-5	-	-	TRBJ1-4	CASGLVQGGGLFF	TGTGCTAGTGGTTTGGTCCAGGGAGGAGGACTGTTTTTT
TRBV11-2	once	-	TRBJ2-7	CASSFSAQGKSVEQYF	TGTGCCAGCAGCTTCTCGGCCCAGGGTAAGAGTGTAGAGCAGTACTTC
TRBV6-2/TRBV6-3	-	-	TRBJ2-2	CASSSILWTAGTGELFF	TGTGCCAGCAGTTCTATTCTCTGGACGGCGGGCACCGGGGAGCTGTTTTTT
TRBV5-4	-	TRBD1	TRBJ2-1	CASSLGDRAGEQFF	TGTGCCAGCAGCTTGGGAGACAGGGCGGGTGAGCAGTTCTTC
TRBV7-9	-	TRBD2	TRBJ2-3	CASSSLAGGSTDTQYF	TGTGCCAGCAGCTCCTTAGCGGGGGGTAGCACAGATACGCAGTATTTT
TRBV19	-	-	TRBJ2-3	CASSMWGLVDTQYF	TGTGCCAGTAGTATGTGGGGGCTGGTAGATACGCAGTATTTT
TRBV20-1	-	-	TRBJ1-2	CSARKGQGYTF	TGCAGTGCTAGAAAGGGGCAGGGCTACACCTTC
TRBV19	few	TRBD1	TRBJ2-7	CASSPGQGFEQYF	TGTGCCAGTAGTCCGGGACAGGGTTTCGAGCAGTACTTC
TRBV5-1	-	TRBD1	TRBJ2-5	CASSEQTGTGLGTQYF	TGCGCCAGCAGCGAGCAAACCGGGACAGGGCTCGGGACCCAGTACTTC
TRBV11-2	-	TRBD2	TRBJ2-3	CASSFSAGGGITDTQYF	TGTGCCAGCAGCTTCAGCGCGGGGGGGGGCATTACAGATACGCAGTATTTT
TRBV2	-	-	TRBJ2-1	CASSEGQGSSDEQFF	TGTGCCAGCAGTGAAGGCCAGGGTAGTTCGGATGAGCAGTTCTTC
TRBV9	-	-	TRBJ2-3	CASSPGQISTDTQYF	TGTGCCAGCAGCCCCGGACAGATTAGCACAGATACGCAGTATTTT
TRBV21-1	once	-	TRBJ2-3	CASSLPGLAGGPSTDTQYF	TGTGCCAGCAGTCTCCCGGGACTAGCGGGGGGGCCGAGCACAGATACGCAGTATTTT
TRBV25-1	-	TRBD1	TRBJ1-6	CASSESDRGNSPLHF	TGTGCCAGCAGTGAATCGGACAGGGGCAATTCACCCCTCCACTTT
TRBV10-1	few	TRBD1	TRBJ1-3	CASRPRDRVGNTIYF	TGCGCCAGCAGACCCCGGGACAGGGTTGGAAACACCATATATTTT
TRBV2	-	-	TRBJ1-2	CASTRGDGYTF	TGTGCCAGCACCAGGGGTGATGGCTACACCTTC
TRBV6-4	-	-	TRBJ2-5	CASSDLAFGGGTQYF	TGTGCCAGCAGTGACCTAGCGTTCGGGGGTGGGACCCAGTACTTC
TRBV6-5	-	TRBD1	TRBJ2-7	CASRTGDPYEQYF	TGTGCCAGTAGAACAGGGGACCCCTACGAGCAGTACTTC
TRBV5-4	-	-	TRBJ2-5	CASSSLVNRPQETQYF	TGTGCCAGCAGCAGCCTGGTAAACAGGCCCCAAGAGACCCAGTACTTC
TRBV5-1	-	TRBD2	TRBJ2-1	CASSFLSSGGSYNEQFF	TGCGCCAGCAGCTTTCTATCTAGCGGGGGGAGTTACAATGAGCAGTTCTTC
TRBV24-1	-	TRBD2	TRBJ2-2	CATSDLPGGPETGELFF	TGTGCCACCAGTGACTTGCCGGGGGGGCCAGAAACCGGGGAGCTGTTTTTT
TRBV7-2	-	TRBD1	TRBJ1-5	CASTRDRDQPQHF	TGTGCCAGCACCCGGGACAGAGATCAGCCCCAGCATTTT
TRBV10-3	-	TRBD1	TRBJ2-5	CAIRGQGETQYF	TGTGCCATCAGGGGACAGGGGGAGACCCAGTACTTC
TRBV7-2	-	-	TRBJ1-1	CASSGFGQRPMNTEAFF	TGTGCCAGCAGCGGCTTCGGACAGCGACCCATGAACACTGAAGCTTTCTTT
TRBV21-1	once	-	TRBJ2-6	CASSKESGQRYSGANVLTF	TGTGCCAGCAGCAAAGAATCAGGGCAGAGGTACTCTGGGGCCAACGTCCTGACTTTC